These T cell receptor beta chains were read from a single sample in a study of blood T cell repertoires in COVID-19. Sequencing used immunoSEQ multiplex PCR; TCRdb keeps in-frame clones, though not all of them. The data show some 150,000 clones, approximately 80% seen once. Sequencing was performed on peripheral blood. The receptors stem from a man in his fifties or sixties with active or convalescent COVID-19. Each CDR3 is given with its conserved first and last residue. A D gene is named only where the DNA matches it firmly. Only part of the rows carry a size: once, few, many, or a class if the clone is expanded.

v_call,cdr3_length,d_call,j_call,clone_size,cdr3_aa,cdr3_nt
TRBV7-3,14,-,TRBJ1-5,-,CASSSGGSNQPQHF,TGTGCCAGCAGCTCTGGGGGCAGCAATCAGCCCCAGCATTTT
TRBV9,17,-,TRBJ1-3,many,CASSVAGGWSSGNTIYF,TGTGCCAGCAGCGTAGCGGGGGGCTGGAGCTCTGGAAACACCATATATTTT
TRBV28,14,TRBD2,TRBJ2-2,-,CAAALTSVTGELFF,TGTGCCGCGGCCCTTACTAGCGTAACCGGGGAGCTGTTTTTT
TRBV11-2,17,-,TRBJ1-3,-,CASSLDLGGPRANTIYF,TGTGCCAGCAGCTTAGATCTAGGGGGTCCTCGTGCAAACACCATATATTTT
TRBV18,14,TRBD1,TRBJ1-3,-,CASSPPGQANTIYF,TGTGCCAGCTCACCGCCGGGACAGGCAAACACCATATATTTT
TRBV11-3,17,-,TRBJ2-4,-,CASSFEGDPTLRNIQYF,TGTGCCAGCAGCTTTGAAGGCGACCCGACTTTGAGGAACATTCAGTACTTC
TRBV5-1,16,-,TRBJ1-5,-,CASSLGPKQSNQPQHF,TGCGCCAGCAGCTTGGGTCCAAAACAGAGCAATCAGCCCCAGCATTTT
TRBV28,16,TRBD2,TRBJ2-1,-,CASTPLREGPRNEQFF,TGTGCCAGCACCCCCCTACGGGAGGGCCCTCGTAATGAGCAGTTCTTC
TRBV14,13,TRBD1,TRBJ2-7,few,CASRGTGTSEQYF,TGTGCCAGCAGGGGGACAGGAACTTCCGAGCAGTACTTC
TRBV28,13,TRBD1,TRBJ2-1,-,CATGQQGLNEQFF,TGTGCCACCGGGCAACAGGGGCTGAATGAGCAGTTCTTC
TRBV3-1/TRBV3-2,13,TRBD1,TRBJ2-5,once,CASSRTGGGTQYF,TGTGCCAGCAGCCGGACAGGAGGTGGGACCCAGTACTTC
TRBV5-6,15,TRBD2,TRBJ2-7,-,CASSLDGLADYEQYF,TGTGCCAGCAGCTTGGATGGACTAGCGGATTACGAGCAGTACTTC
TRBV28,17,-,TRBJ2-6,few,CASTTSSDLPGANVLTF,TGTGCCAGCACAACTTCTAGCGACCTCCCTGGGGCCAACGTCCTGACTTTC
TRBV4-3,16,TRBD2,TRBJ2-7,once,CASSVGGVAGGGEQYF,TGCGCCAGCAGCGTCGGTGGAGTAGCGGGAGGCGGCGAGCAGTACTTC
TRBV19,15,-,TRBJ2-7,-,CASSTTRQAAYEQYF,TGTGCCAGTAGTACCACCCGACAGGCGGCCTACGAGCAGTACTTC
TRBV4-2,14,-,TRBJ2-7,-,CASSLRTDSYEQYF,TGTGCCAGCAGCCTCCGGACAGATTCCTACGAGCAGTACTTC